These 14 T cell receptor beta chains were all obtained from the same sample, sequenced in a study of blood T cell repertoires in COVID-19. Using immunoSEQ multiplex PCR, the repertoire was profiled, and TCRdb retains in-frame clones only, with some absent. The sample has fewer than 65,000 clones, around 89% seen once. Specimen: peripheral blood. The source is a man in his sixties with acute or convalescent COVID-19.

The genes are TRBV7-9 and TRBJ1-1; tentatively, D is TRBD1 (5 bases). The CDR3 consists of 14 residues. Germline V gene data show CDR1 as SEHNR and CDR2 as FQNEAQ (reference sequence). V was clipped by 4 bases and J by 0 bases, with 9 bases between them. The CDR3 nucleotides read TGTGCCAGCAGCTGGGGGGATCTGAACACTGAAGCTTTCTTT. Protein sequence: CASSWGDLNTEAFF.

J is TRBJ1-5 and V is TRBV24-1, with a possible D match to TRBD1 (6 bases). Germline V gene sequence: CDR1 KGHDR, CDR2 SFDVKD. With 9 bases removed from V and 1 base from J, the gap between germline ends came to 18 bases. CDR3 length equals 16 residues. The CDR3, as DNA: TGTGCCACCTCCCTCAGCAGGGGAAGGAGCAATCAGCCCCAGCATTTT. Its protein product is CATSLSRGRSNQPQHF.

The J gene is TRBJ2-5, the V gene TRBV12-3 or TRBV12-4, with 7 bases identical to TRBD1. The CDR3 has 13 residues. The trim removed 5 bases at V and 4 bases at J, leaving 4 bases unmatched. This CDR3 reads CASSPRQGETQYF. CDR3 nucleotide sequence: TGTGCCAGCAGTCCCCGACAGGGAGAGACCCAGTACTTC.

This CDR3 is CASSLLGNTIYF. CDR3 nucleotides: TGTGCCAGCAGTCTGTTAGGAAACACCATATATTTT. This chain connects TRBV12-3 or TRBV12-4 to TRBJ1-3; D uncertain. Between the trimmed V and J ends, which lost 5 bases and 4 bases, there was a span of 6 bases. This CDR3 region has 12 residues.

The CDR3 bases are TGTGCCAGCAGTTTGTGGACAGGTCCCTACGAGCAGTACTTC. This translates into CASSLWTGPYEQYF. The chain links TRBV27 to TRBJ2-7, with 7 bases matching TRBD1. J lost 2 bases, V lost 3 bases, and 4 bases had no gene match. Germline V gene data show CDR1 as MNHEY and CDR2 as SMNVEV (reference sequence). The CDR3 is 14 residues long.

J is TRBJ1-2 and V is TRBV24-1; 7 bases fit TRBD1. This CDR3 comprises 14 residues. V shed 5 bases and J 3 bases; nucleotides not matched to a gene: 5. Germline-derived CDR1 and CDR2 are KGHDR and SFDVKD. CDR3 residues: CATSGLGQDYGYTF. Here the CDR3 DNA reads TGTGCCACCAGTGGGCTTGGACAGGACTATGGCTACACCTTC.

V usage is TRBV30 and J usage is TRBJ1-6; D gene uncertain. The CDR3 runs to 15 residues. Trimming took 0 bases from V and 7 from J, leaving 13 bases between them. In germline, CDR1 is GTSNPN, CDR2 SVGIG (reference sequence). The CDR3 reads CAWSVGSGWNSPLHF. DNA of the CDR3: TGTGCCTGGAGTGTAGGTTCGGGTTGGAATTCACCCCTCCACTTT.

Here the CDR3 DNA reads TGTGCCAGCAGCTACGGTCTAGGTGGTGAAGAGACCCAGTACTTC. Amino acids: CASSYGLGGEETQYF. The gene calls are TRBV9 and TRBJ2-5; D not resolved. V was clipped by 4 bases and J by 3 bases, with 16 bases between them. This CDR3 is 15 amino acids long. Germline CDR1 reads SGDLS; CDR2 reads YYNGEE.

CDR3 protein: CSVEGRGGHGYTF. The DNA of the CDR3 is TGCAGCGTTGAAGGCAGGGGCGGACATGGCTACACCTTC. V usage is TRBV29-1 and J usage is TRBJ1-2, with D possibly TRBD1 on 6 matching bases. Trimming took 1 base from V and 6 from J, leaving 12 bases between them. The CDR3 spans 13 residues. Germline V gene lookup returns CDR1 SQVTM and CDR2 ANQGSEA.

The chain's CDR3 is CASSQERLDRGTDTQYF. The CDR3 coding sequence is TGTGCCAGCAGCCAAGAAAGATTGGACAGGGGAACAGATACGCAGTATTTT. The chain carries TRBV3-1 (or the pseudogene TRBV3-2) and TRBJ2-3, with 9 bases matching TRBD1. Germline lookup yields CDR1 LGHDT and CDR2 YNNKEL (reference sequence). The trim removed 0 bases at V and 3 bases at J, leaving 7 bases unmatched. The CDR3 extends over 17 amino acids.

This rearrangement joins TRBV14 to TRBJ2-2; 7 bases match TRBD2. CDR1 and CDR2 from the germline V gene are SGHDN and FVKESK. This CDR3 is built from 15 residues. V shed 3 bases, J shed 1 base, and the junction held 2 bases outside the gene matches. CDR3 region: CASSHLAGNTGELFF. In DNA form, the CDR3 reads TGTGCCAGCAGCCATTTAGCGGGGAACACCGGGGAGCTGTTTTTT.

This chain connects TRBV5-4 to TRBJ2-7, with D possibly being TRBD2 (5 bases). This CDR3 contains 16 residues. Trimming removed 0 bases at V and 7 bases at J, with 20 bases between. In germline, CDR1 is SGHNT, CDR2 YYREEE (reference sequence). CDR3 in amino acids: CASSLGERTRSGEQYF. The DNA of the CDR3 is TGTGCCAGCAGCTTGGGGGAGCGGACCCGCTCGGGAGAGCAGTACTTC.

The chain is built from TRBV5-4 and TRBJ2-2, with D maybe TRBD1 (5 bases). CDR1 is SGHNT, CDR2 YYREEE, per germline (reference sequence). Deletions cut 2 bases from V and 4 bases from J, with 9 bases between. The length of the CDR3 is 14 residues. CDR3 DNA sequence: TGTGCCAGCAGCTTTGGCAGGGCCACCGGGGAGCTGTTTTTT. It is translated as CASSFGRATGELFF.

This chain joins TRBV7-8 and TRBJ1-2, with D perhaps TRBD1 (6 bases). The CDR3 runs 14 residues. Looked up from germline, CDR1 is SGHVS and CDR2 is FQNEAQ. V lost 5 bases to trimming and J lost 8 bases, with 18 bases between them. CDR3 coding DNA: TGTGCCAGCAGCCCCTGGCCAGGGGCAGGCGGCTACACCTTC. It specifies CASSPWPGAGGYTF.